These T cell receptor beta chains were read from a single sample in a study of beta chain features in type 1 diabetes. Libraries were prepared by immunoSEQ multiplex PCR; TCRdb keeps only in-frame clonotypes and omits some of them. The sample has 300,000 to 450,000 clones, roughly a fifth seen once. Sequenced input: naive CD4+ T cells from blood. The receptors stem from a young woman in good health. Both conserved end residues are part of each CDR3. Each record gives: D gene, clone size, J gene, V gene, CDR3 DNA, CDR3 protein. The D gene is left open where the match is weak. The size entry is marked missing in some rows and otherwise reads once, few, many or a size class.

d_gene: TRBD2
abundance: NA
j_gene: TRBJ2-1
v_gene: TRBV2
CDR3nt: TGTGCCAGCAGGGGCGGGGGGAGACTAGCGGGAGGGCAGAATGAGCAGTTCTTC
CDR3aa: CASRGGGRLAGGQNEQFF

d_gene: NA
abundance: few
j_gene: TRBJ2-5
v_gene: TRBV18
CDR3nt: TGTGCCAGCTCACCAGGGAGAGGGCCGGAGACCCAGTACTTC
CDR3aa: CASSPGRGPETQYF

d_gene: NA
abundance: few
j_gene: TRBJ2-7
v_gene: TRBV7-9
CDR3nt: TGTGCCAGCAGCTTAGTTGATACTCAGTACTTC
CDR3aa: CASSLVDTQYF

d_gene: TRBD2
abundance: NA
j_gene: TRBJ2-3
v_gene: TRBV5-4
CDR3nt: TGTGCCAGCACTTCCTCTAGCGGGAGGGTAGATACGCAGTATTTT
CDR3aa: CASTSSSGRVDTQYF

d_gene: NA
abundance: few
j_gene: TRBJ1-5
v_gene: TRBV30
CDR3nt: TGTGCCTGGAGTGAGGGACTGTATAGCAATCAGCCCCAGCATTTT
CDR3aa: CAWSEGLYSNQPQHF

d_gene: TRBD2
abundance: few
j_gene: TRBJ2-2
v_gene: TRBV9
CDR3nt: TGTGCCAGCAGCGTAGCTATTAGCGGGAGAGGAGCCGGGGAGCTGTTTTTT
CDR3aa: CASSVAISGRGAGELFF

d_gene: NA
abundance: few
j_gene: TRBJ2-2
v_gene: TRBV5-4
CDR3nt: TGTGCCAGCAGCTTGGCTGGGGGGACTTACGGCAGGGTGTTTTTT
CDR3aa: CASSLAGGTYGRVFF

d_gene: NA
abundance: few
j_gene: TRBJ1-2
v_gene: TRBV4-1
CDR3nt: TGCGCCAGCAGCCAGTCCACGTCGGTCCTCTATGGCTACACCTTC
CDR3aa: CASSQSTSVLYGYTF

d_gene: NA
abundance: NA
j_gene: TRBJ2-7
v_gene: TRBV7-6
CDR3nt: TGTGCCAGCAGCCCCGGACAGTACGAGCAGTACTTC
CDR3aa: CASSPGQYEQYF

d_gene: NA
abundance: few
j_gene: TRBJ1-1
v_gene: TRBV30
CDR3nt: TGTGCCTGGAGCGCACCGGGGGGTCTGCGAGCTTTCTTT
CDR3aa: CAWSAPGGLRAFF

d_gene: NA
abundance: few
j_gene: TRBJ1-5
v_gene: TRBV12-5
CDR3nt: TGTGCTAGTGGGGCTGGGAGTCAGCCCCAGCATTTT
CDR3aa: CASGAGSQPQHF

d_gene: NA
abundance: few
j_gene: TRBJ1-2
v_gene: TRBV7-2
CDR3nt: TGTGCCAGCAGCTTCTTTAGTACGAGATATGGCTACACCTTC
CDR3aa: CASSFFSTRYGYTF

d_gene: NA
abundance: few
j_gene: TRBJ2-5
v_gene: TRBV6-6
CDR3nt: TGTGCCAGCAAGGAGGATTTGGAGACCCAGTACTTC
CDR3aa: CASKEDLETQYF

d_gene: NA
abundance: few
j_gene: TRBJ2-7
v_gene: TRBV29-1
CDR3nt: TGCAGCGTGGCGGACAGAGCCTTTTCCTACGAGCAGTACTTC
CDR3aa: CSVADRAFSYEQYF

d_gene: NA
abundance: few
j_gene: TRBJ2-6
v_gene: TRBV2
CDR3nt: TGTGCCAGCAGCTCCCTCTCTGGGGCCAACGTCCTGACTTTC
CDR3aa: CASSSLSGANVLTF

d_gene: TRBD1
abundance: NA
j_gene: TRBJ2-7
v_gene: TRBV15
CDR3nt: TGTGCCACCAATCACGGACAGGGGCCCCCCTACGAGCAGTACTTC
CDR3aa: CATNHGQGPPYEQYF

d_gene: NA
abundance: NA
j_gene: TRBJ2-3
v_gene: TRBV5-1
CDR3nt: TGCGCCAGCAGGTCTCTAGCTCTGAGCACAGATACGCAGTATTTT
CDR3aa: CASRSLALSTDTQYF

d_gene: TRBD1
abundance: few
j_gene: TRBJ2-2
v_gene: TRBV29-1
CDR3nt: TGCAGCGTCAGACGTTCAGGGGGAACCGGGGAGCTGTTTTTT
CDR3aa: CSVRRSGGTGELFF

d_gene: TRBD2
abundance: few
j_gene: TRBJ2-7
v_gene: TRBV2
CDR3nt: TGTGCCAGCACCGAGGAGCTAGCGGGACCCTACGAGCAGTACTTC
CDR3aa: CASTEELAGPYEQYF

d_gene: NA
abundance: NA
j_gene: TRBJ1-2
v_gene: TRBV4-2
CDR3nt: TGTGCCAGCAGCCAGAAGGACACCTATGGCTACACCTTC
CDR3aa: CASSQKDTYGYTF

d_gene: NA
abundance: few
j_gene: TRBJ2-7
v_gene: TRBV5-1
CDR3nt: TGCGCCAGCAGCTGGGACTCTTCCTACGAGCAGTACTTC
CDR3aa: CASSWDSSYEQYF

d_gene: TRBD2
abundance: NA
j_gene: TRBJ2-3
v_gene: TRBV5-1
CDR3nt: TGCGCCAGCAGCCTCCCAGGACTAGCGGGTTCGGATACGCAGTATTTT
CDR3aa: CASSLPGLAGSDTQYF

d_gene: NA
abundance: few
j_gene: TRBJ2-5
v_gene: TRBV27
CDR3nt: TGTGCCAGCAGTTTCCGTGAGACCCAGTACTTC
CDR3aa: CASSFRETQYF

d_gene: NA
abundance: NA
j_gene: TRBJ2-4
v_gene: TRBV5-1
CDR3nt: TGCGCCAGCAGCCCTCTGGGGGGAATCAAAAACATTCAGTACTTC
CDR3aa: CASSPLGGIKNIQYF

d_gene: NA
abundance: few
j_gene: TRBJ2-7
v_gene: TRBV7-9
CDR3nt: TGTGCCAGCAACGAGGGTTACGAGCAGTACTTC
CDR3aa: CASNEGYEQYF

d_gene: NA
abundance: NA
j_gene: TRBJ1-5
v_gene: TRBV2
CDR3nt: TGTGCCAGCAATACGTTCGGGGATCAGCCCCAGCATTTT
CDR3aa: CASNTFGDQPQHF

d_gene: NA
abundance: few
j_gene: TRBJ1-2
v_gene: TRBV18
CDR3nt: TGTGCCAGCTCACCACAGGCGAGGACTTATGGCTACACCTTC
CDR3aa: CASSPQARTYGYTF

d_gene: NA
abundance: NA
j_gene: TRBJ2-4
v_gene: TRBV30
CDR3nt: TGTGCCTGGAGTGAAGGAGCCGACATTCAGTACTTC
CDR3aa: CAWSEGADIQYF

d_gene: TRBD1
abundance: few
j_gene: TRBJ2-3
v_gene: TRBV29-1
CDR3nt: TGCAGCTCCTCCCGGGACAGGGCCACAGATACGCAGTATTTT
CDR3aa: CSSSRDRATDTQYF

d_gene: NA
abundance: NA
j_gene: TRBJ2-3
v_gene: TRBV5-6
CDR3nt: TGTGCCAGCAGCTTCGACTTCACAGATACGCAGTATTTT
CDR3aa: CASSFDFTDTQYF

d_gene: NA
abundance: NA
j_gene: TRBJ1-5
v_gene: TRBV5-1
CDR3nt: TGCGCCAGCAGCGAGAAAACAGGGTACAATCAGCCCCAGCATTTT
CDR3aa: CASSEKTGYNQPQHF

d_gene: NA
abundance: NA
j_gene: TRBJ2-7
v_gene: TRBV9
CDR3nt: TGTGCCAGCAGCCCAGGGGAAGGGATAGGGACCTACGAGCAGTACTTC
CDR3aa: CASSPGEGIGTYEQYF

d_gene: NA
abundance: few
j_gene: TRBJ1-1
v_gene: TRBV18
CDR3nt: TGTGCCAGCTCACCGAGACAGAACACTGAAGCTTTCTTT
CDR3aa: CASSPRQNTEAFF

d_gene: NA
abundance: NA
j_gene: TRBJ2-7
v_gene: TRBV23-1
CDR3nt: TGCGCCAGCAGTCAATCTAGGGCTAGCGTTTTCGCTCAGGGCGAGCAGTACTTC
CDR3aa: CASSQSRASVFAQGEQYF

d_gene: TRBD1
abundance: few
j_gene: TRBJ1-2
v_gene: TRBV4-2
CDR3nt: TGTGCCAGCAGCCAAGAACAGGGGGCGCCTGGCTACACCTTC
CDR3aa: CASSQEQGAPGYTF

d_gene: TRBD1
abundance: NA
j_gene: TRBJ1-4
v_gene: TRBV19
CDR3nt: TGTGCCAGTAGTCCTCCTCGACAGGGCGTTAATGAAAAACTGTTTTTT
CDR3aa: CASSPPRQGVNEKLFF

d_gene: NA
abundance: few
j_gene: TRBJ2-2
v_gene: TRBV6-5
CDR3nt: TGTGCCAGCACTGCGATTACCGGGGAGCTGTTTTTT
CDR3aa: CASTAITGELFF

d_gene: TRBD1
abundance: NA
j_gene: TRBJ1-4
v_gene: TRBV4-2
CDR3nt: TGTGCCAGCAGCCAAGATTTGGGACAGGGAGAAAAACTGTTTTTT
CDR3aa: CASSQDLGQGEKLFF

d_gene: TRBD1
abundance: NA
j_gene: TRBJ2-1
v_gene: TRBV11-2
CDR3nt: TGTGCCAGCAGCGCCGGGACAGGGGTGGCGTTCTTC
CDR3aa: CASSAGTGVAFF

d_gene: TRBD2
abundance: NA
j_gene: TRBJ2-1
v_gene: TRBV5-1
CDR3nt: TGCGCCAGCAGCCCAGGACTAGCGGGAGCGGTTGAGCAGTTCTTC
CDR3aa: CASSPGLAGAVEQFF

d_gene: NA
abundance: NA
j_gene: TRBJ2-3
v_gene: TRBV7-2
CDR3nt: TGTGCCAGCAGCGGATATCTTAGCGCCCGCACAGATACGCAGTATTTT
CDR3aa: CASSGYLSARTDTQYF

d_gene: NA
abundance: NA
j_gene: TRBJ1-5
v_gene: TRBV5-1
CDR3nt: TGCGCCAGCAGCTCCCAGGGCAATCAGCCCCAGCATTTT
CDR3aa: CASSSQGNQPQHF

d_gene: NA
abundance: few
j_gene: TRBJ2-2
v_gene: TRBV29-1
CDR3nt: TGCAGCGTTGGCAAGGGGGTTGGGACCGGGGAGCTGTTTTTT
CDR3aa: CSVGKGVGTGELFF

d_gene: TRBD2
abundance: NA
j_gene: TRBJ2-1
v_gene: TRBV10-1
CDR3nt: TGCGCCAGCAGTGAAGGGCTAGCGGGAGCTTATGAGCAGTTCTTC
CDR3aa: CASSEGLAGAYEQFF

d_gene: NA
abundance: NA
j_gene: TRBJ1-2
v_gene: TRBV29-1
CDR3nt: TGCAGCGTTGAAGACGCCAGCTATGGCTACACCTTC
CDR3aa: CSVEDASYGYTF

d_gene: TRBD2
abundance: NA
j_gene: TRBJ2-5
v_gene: TRBV28
CDR3nt: TGTGCCAGCAGTACTGGCGCGGCTAGCGGGGAGGAGACCCAGTACTTC
CDR3aa: CASSTGAASGEETQYF

d_gene: NA
abundance: few
j_gene: TRBJ2-4
v_gene: TRBV5-4
CDR3nt: TGTGCCAGCACCTCAAGGGGGGGGGCGGGAAACATTCAGTACTTC
CDR3aa: CASTSRGGAGNIQYF

d_gene: TRBD2
abundance: NA
j_gene: TRBJ2-3
v_gene: TRBV30
CDR3nt: TGTGCCTGGAGCCTAGCGGGGGGTACGCAGTATTTT
CDR3aa: CAWSLAGGTQYF

d_gene: TRBD1
abundance: NA
j_gene: TRBJ2-1
v_gene: TRBV18
CDR3nt: TGTGCCAGCTCGCCGGGACAGGGACCCAATGAGCAGTTCTTC
CDR3aa: CASSPGQGPNEQFF

d_gene: NA
abundance: NA
j_gene: TRBJ2-2
v_gene: TRBV19
CDR3nt: TGTGCCAGTAGGGGCTCCTACACCGGGGAGCTGTTTTTT
CDR3aa: CASRGSYTGELFF

d_gene: NA
abundance: NA
j_gene: TRBJ2-5
v_gene: TRBV9
CDR3nt: TGTGCCAGCAGTGGAGGGGAGACCCAGTACTTC
CDR3aa: CASSGGETQYF